This TCR beta chain emerged from a study of post-analysis software for immune sequencing data (dated by TCRdb to about 2015). For the study in its entirety: Disease courses on record covered relapsing-remitting, secondary progressive and progressive-relapsing multiple sclerosis, though some patients had no subtype annotation. The patient repertoires were compared against 11 previously published healthy control repertoires obtained from donors aged about 6 to 26 years. A subset of samples was prepared in parallel using single-end sample barcoding, then pooled and co-amplified after Illumina adapter ligation. The paper's findings and limits, for the study overall: The multiple sclerosis patient group was slightly younger than the control group. Strong co-clustering of samples prepared in the same batch was shown by direct clustering with F measure, prompting a batch-effect correction. Significantly lower normalized Chao1 diversity was found in multiple sclerosis patients than in controls, suggesting substantial peripheral T-cell clonal expansion. Patients showed significantly higher frequencies than controls for five TRBV segments, among them TRBV5-6, TRBV5-1 and TRBV20-1.

The junction shows trimming of 6 bases on V and 1 base on J, plus 14 bases between the germline ends. Looking up the germline V gene yields CDR1 SGHRS and CDR2 YFSETQ. From the cysteine through the phenylalanine, the CDR3 covers 14 amino acids. Only the CDR3 region is kept as DNA, spanning 42 bases read in frame from base 1. Libraries were constructed by PCR. The reads were generated on an Illumina HiSeq 2500. To reduce PCR and sequencing biases, unique molecular identifiers were built into the TCR beta cDNA libraries. Per 1 to 10 million input T cells, roughly 500,000 cDNA molecules were obtained, such that each molecule approximated one T cell. The same protocol used for the earlier healthy control dataset was applied to prepare and sequence the patient libraries. Samples belonging to the same batch were prepared together, multiplexed and sequenced on a shared HiSeq lane. Regarding the original processing steps: MIGEC handled the raw barcoded reads, throwing out single-read molecular identifier groups before consensus assembly and CDR3 extraction. Clonotype tables were post-analysed with VDJtools, and diversity was normalized by down-sampling all datasets to the smallest sample size. Repertoire overlap clustering matched CDR3 amino acid but not nucleotide sequences to correct batch-related cross-sample contamination. In-frame beta chains were kept once TCRdb had trimmed the public reads at Q25 with fastp and called clones with MiXCR. For every CDR3 protein sequence, its rows merge into one entry that carries the most common genes and DNA. TCRdb's processing, not the study's, gives the V and J calls here. This sample is represented by 350,000 to 450,000 distinct CDR3 sequences; roughly 30% of them were singletons. Clones ranked in the top ten supply 13% of the sample.

Turning to this clonotype: Its recognized antigen is unknown. One base away there is no much larger clone; base qualities are not given.

To demonstrate the VDJtools post-analysis software, the study profiled TCR beta repertoires from the peripheral blood of 13 young patients with multiple sclerosis. The multiple sclerosis patients were children and adolescents between roughly 6 and 17 years of age. Here the chain combines TRBV5-1 and TRBJ2-7; no D gene call is confident. The sample taken for sequencing was blood. The clonotype comes from a girl aged 10 to 17 with multiple sclerosis. The CDR3 protein is CASTLSAGSYEQYF. In nucleotides, the sequence is TGCGCCAGCACCCTATCGGCAGGTTCCTACGAGCAGTACTTC.